A selection of T cell receptor beta chains follows, all from one sample in a study of Ad26.COV2.S vaccination and SARS-CoV-2 variants. Sequenced by immunoSEQ multiplex PCR; TCRdb stores in-frame clones only, minus some. The sample lists 300,000 to 400,000 clones; around nine tenths were seen once. This specimen was peripheral blood, taken in a trial of Ad26.COV2.S vaccine versus placebo. The receptor set was obtained from a person aged 18 to 65 who received the Ad26.COV2.S COVID-19 vaccine or a placebo. The CDR3 runs from the conserved cysteine through the conserved F or W. The D gene is left open where the match is weak. Rows give clone size only sometimes, using once, few, many, or a class for an expanded clone.

v_gene	j_gene	len	d_gene	abundance	CDR3nt	CDR3aa
TRBV5-1	TRBJ1-1	15	NA	NA	TGCGCCAGCAGCTTGGGGGGCAGTGGGAACACTGAAGCTTTCTTT	CASSLGGSGNTEAFF
TRBV7-2	TRBJ2-1	17	TRBD2	NA	TGTGCCAGCAGCTCCAGGGGTGGACCTAGCGGGGGCAATGAGCAGTTCTTC	CASSSRGGPSGGNEQFF
TRBV3-1/TRBV3-2	TRBJ2-1	12	NA	NA	TGTGCCAGCAGCCAAGGGCTAAATGAGCAGTTCTTC	CASSQGLNEQFF
TRBV9	TRBJ1-5	13	TRBD1	NA	TGTGCCAGCAGCGGACCAGGGGGCCAGCCCCAGCATTTT	CASSGPGGQPQHF
TRBV6-5	TRBJ1-2	11	NA	NA	TGTGCCAGCAGCGACAGAGACGGCTACACCTTC	CASSDRDGYTF
TRBV3-1/TRBV3-2	TRBJ1-5	14	NA	NA	TGTGCCAGCAGCCAAGATTTCCAAAATCAGCCCCAGCATTTT	CASSQDFQNQPQHF
TRBV29-1	TRBJ2-3	13	NA	NA	TGCAGCTACAGCGAGGTGGCCACAGATACGCAGTATTTT	CSYSEVATDTQYF
TRBV6-2/TRBV6-3	TRBJ1-2	13	NA	few	TGTGCCAGCAGTGCAACAGGGTTAGATGGCTACACCTTC	CASSATGLDGYTF
TRBV2	TRBJ2-2	16	NA	NA	TGTGCCGGCCTTTTTGGGGACCCAGGACCCACCGGGGAGCTGTTTTTT	CAGLFGDPGPTGELFF
TRBV12-3/TRBV12-4	TRBJ1-1	13	NA	NA	TGTGCCAGCAGTTTCGTATTGAACACTGAAGCTTTCTTT	CASSFVLNTEAFF
TRBV6-6	TRBJ1-5	13	NA	NA	TGTGCCAGCAGCGTACTCATCAATCAGCCCCAGCATTTT	CASSVLINQPQHF
TRBV5-1	TRBJ2-3	13	NA	NA	TGCGCCAGCAGCTACCCTGGGGAGGATACGCAGTATTTT	CASSYPGEDTQYF
TRBV18	TRBJ2-7	15	NA	NA	TGTGCCAGCTCACCCTCGGGCGCAGGATCCTACGAGCAGTACTTC	CASSPSGAGSYEQYF
TRBV18	TRBJ1-4	20	TRBD1	few	TGTGCCAGCTCACCTCTCTGGACAGGGACAATAGCTGCAACTAATGAAAAACTGTTTTTT	CASSPLWTGTIAATNEKLFF
TRBV5-6	TRBJ1-5	18	NA	NA	TGTGCCAGCAGCAAGGCCCAGGGAGGGCCCCTTAGCAATCAGCCCCAGCATTTT	CASSKAQGGPLSNQPQHF
TRBV19	TRBJ1-3	16	NA	NA	TGTGCCAGTGGACTCGGGGAACAGGCCACTGGAAACACCATATATTTT	CASGLGEQATGNTIYF
TRBV7-3	TRBJ1-1	14	NA	many	TGTGCCAGCAGCTTAGGCAGCCAGAACACTGAAGCTTTCTTT	CASSLGSQNTEAFF